These 15 T cell receptor beta chains came from one sample sequenced in a study of shared clonotypes between healthy human individuals (dated by TCRdb to 2020 to 2022). For the CD8 naive samples, CD45RO-negative cells were positively selected for CCR7, yielding a CD45RA+CCR7+ population from which TemRA cells were excluded. Library generation was performed with the immunoSEQ multiplex PCR assay. TCRdb holds this immuneACCESS table with in-frame rearrangements only. Some clones are missing; in checked studies, unresolved V genes explain under half, and the rest has no known cause. For this sample there are around 600,000 clones; approximately 95% appear just once. 0.095% to 0.14% of the sample is in the top ten clones. The sequenced sample was naive CD8+ T cells sorted from blood. The sample's cell subset or site, from its label and the paper: CD45RA+CCR7+. The receptor set was obtained from a woman in her 30s in good health.

Of note for this clone: The junction departs from the called germline gene at one end, perhaps through a read error. The sample has other DNA sequences that encode this CDR3 too. This chain connects TRBV10-2 to TRBJ2-7; the D gene is possibly TRBD1 (6 bases). The CDR3 sequence is 13 residues long. CDR1 is WSHSY, CDR2 SAAADI, per germline. This CDR3 reads CASRENRASEQYF. CDR3 coding DNA: TGCGCCAGCCGTGAAAACAGGGCGAGCGAGCAGTACTTC.

As regards this clone: Being one base from a much bigger clone, this may be a read error. Other DNA sequences from this sample encode an identical CDR3 as well. The chain employs TRBV19 and TRBJ2-5, with 10 bases that match TRBD1. The closer fit of TRBJ2-7 to the DNA end suggests the J call may be wrong. Germline loops: CDR1 LNHDA, CDR2 SQIVND (reference sequence). The CDR3 is 14 residues long. The CDR3 DNA reads TGTGCCAGTAGTGCCGGGACAGGGGCCTACGAGCAGTACTTC. Its protein is CASSAGTGAYEQYF.

The rearrangement links TRBV13 to TRBJ2-6; 11 bases agree with TRBD2. With 1 base clipped from V and 2 bases from J, the junction kept 7 bases outside the gene matches. This CDR3 comprises 19 residues. CDR1 and CDR2 from the germline V gene are PRHDT and FYEKMQ (reference sequence). The CDR3 bases are TGTGCCAGCAGCTTAGATGGGACTAGCGGTTTAGCTGGGGCCAACGTCCTGACTTTC. Translated: CASSLDGTSGLAGANVLTF.

The V call is TRBV7-9, the J call TRBJ2-3; 16 bases agree with TRBD2. The ends lost 5 bases at V and 2 bases at J; junction bases unmatched: 4. The CDR3 loop spans 17 amino acids. Germline lookup yields CDR1 SEHNR and CDR2 FQNEAQ (reference sequence). The DNA of the CDR3 is TGTGCCAGCAGCCTGGGACTAGCGGGAGGGACCACAGATACGCAGTATTTT. It specifies CASSLGLAGGTTDTQYF.

The chain combines TRBV5-4 with TRBJ1-5; D may be TRBD1 (6 bases). Germline-derived CDR1 and CDR2 are SGHNT and YYREEE (reference sequence). Trimming took off 4 bases at V and 11 bases at J, with 19 bases between the two ends. The CDR3 length is 14 residues. CDR3 amino acids: CASSRDTALTTQHF. The CDR3 nucleotides read TGTGCCAGCAGCAGGGACACCGCCTTAACGACCCAGCATTTT.

J is TRBJ2-1 and V is TRBV27; the match to TRBD1 covers 9 bases. The V gene's germline CDR1 is MNHEY and CDR2 SMNVEV (reference sequence). CDR3 length equals 13 residues. V shed 4 bases, J shed 7 bases, and the junction held 2 bases outside the gene matches. The CDR3 DNA is TGTGCCAGCAGTTCGACAGGGGGGAATGAGCAGTTCTTC. This encodes CASSSTGGNEQFF.

In regard to this clone: Other nucleotide sequences in the sample specify the same CDR3. The CDR3 DNA reads as TGTGCCAGCAGCCAAGGCGGCTCCTACGAGCAGTACTTC. Amino acids: CASSQGGSYEQYF. The chain couples TRBV4-2 to TRBJ2-7; D not certain. Looked up from germline, CDR1 is LGHNA and CDR2 is YNFKEQ. Trimming pared 1 base from V and 0 bases from J, leaving 4 bases between. The CDR3 sequence is 13 residues long.

The rearrangement uses TRBV11-2 and TRBJ1-2; D call uncertain. Germline-derived CDR1 and CDR2 are SGHAT and FQNNGV. The CDR3 loop spans 13 amino acids. Trimming pared 5 bases from V and 1 base from J, leaving 8 bases between. The CDR3 reads CASSLSLNYGYTF. The CDR3 coding sequence is TGTGCCAGCAGCCTGTCCCTTAACTATGGCTACACCTTC.

The gene calls are TRBV27 and TRBJ2-3; perhaps TRBD2 as D (5 bases). Germline lookup yields CDR1 MNHEY and CDR2 SMNVEV (reference sequence). The ends were cut back, 4 bases at V and 0 bases at J, with 11 bases in the middle. The CDR3 loop spans 15 amino acids. The CDR3 loop reads CASSSPGKSTDTQYF. DNA for the CDR3: TGTGCCAGCAGTTCGCCCGGGAAGAGCACAGATACGCAGTATTTT.

V usage is TRBV6-5 and J usage is TRBJ2-6; D unclear. Germline CDR1 is MNHEY and CDR2 is SVGAGI. Trimming removed 0 bases from V and 1 base from J, with 7 bases in between. The CDR3 loop spans 16 amino acids. The CDR3 nucleotides read TGTGCCAGCAGTTACTCGAAGGTGTCTGGGGCCAACGTCCTGACTTTC. Its protein product is CASSYSKVSGANVLTF.

The chain couples TRBV27 to TRBJ1-2; D is ambiguous. This CDR3 has 13 residues. Trimming stripped 6 bases from V and 4 bases from J, with 12 bases between. The germline V gene has CDR1 MNHEY and CDR2 SMNVEV (reference sequence). The chain's CDR3 is CASRGKGVYGYTF. The DNA for the CDR3 is TGTGCCAGCAGGGGGAAGGGTGTCTATGGCTACACCTTC.

The gene calls are TRBV13 and TRBJ1-2; no firm D call. This CDR3 is built from 14 residues. Trimming removed 0 bases at V and 8 bases at J, with 13 bases between. Germline V gives CDR1 PRHDT, CDR2 FYEKMQ (reference sequence). The CDR3 loop reads CASSLGTGISGYTF. The CDR3 nucleotides are TGTGCCAGCAGCTTAGGAACTGGCATAAGCGGCTACACCTTC.

The V gene is TRBV2, the J gene TRBJ2-1; 9 bases fit TRBD2. The CDR3 runs 14 residues. The germline V gene encodes CDR1 SNHLY and CDR2 FYNNEI. Losses at the gene ends were 10 bases for V and 8 bases for J; bases not matched to a gene: 12. This chain's CDR3 is CAIVQREVGDEQFF. CDR3 nucleotides: TGTGCCATCGTACAGCGGGAGGTGGGCGATGAGCAGTTCTTC. Combining the CDR3 with reference TRBV2 and TRBJ2-1 gives the whole variable domain EPEVTQTPSHQVTQMGQEVILRCVPISNHLYFYWYRQILGQKVEFLVSFYNNEISEKSEIFDDQFSVERPDGSNFTLKIRSTKLEDSAMYFCAIVQREVGDEQFFGPGTRLTVL.

The V gene is TRBV2, the J gene TRBJ2-7, with TRBD1 matching 8 bases. V was clipped by 7 bases and J by 0 bases; unmatched bases: 8. Germline CDR1 SNHLY, CDR2 FYNNEI. This CDR3 is 15 amino acids long. CDR3 protein: CASTQGQGSSYEQYF. In nucleotides, the CDR3 is TGTGCCAGCACCCAAGGACAGGGCAGCTCCTACGAGCAGTACTTC.

This chain joins TRBV4-1 and TRBJ2-7, with 10 bases identical to TRBD2. V gave up 5 bases and J gave up 6 bases; unmatched junction bases: 13. The CDR3 extends over 16 amino acids. Germline CDR1 is MGHRA and CDR2 is YSYEKL. The CDR3 bases are TGCGCCAGCAGCTTGACGACGGGACTAGCGTCAGCCGAGCAGTACTTC. Amino acid sequence: CASSLTTGLASAEQYF.